This T cell receptor beta chain was observed in a study of blood T cells in healthy people across ages. Study background: Per two T cells, template switching captured roughly one barcoded beta molecule. Study-level results: PBMCs were not sorted, which prevented a conclusive comparison of naive versus antigen-experienced cells. Total diversity from one million sequenced T cells was likely underestimated. Higher diversity, along with more naive CD4+ cells, distinguished long-lived donors from aged donors.

As concerns this clonotype: Its matching antigen is unknown.

This CDR3 is built from 12 residues. The V gene's germline CDR1 is MNHEY and CDR2 SVGEGT. Trimming took off 3 bases at V and 9 bases at J, with 8 bases between the two ends. A J-beta primer mix and a sample-barcoded 5' primer were used in a second PCR of about 6 to 12 cycles. A single record per CDR3 protein comes from TCRdb applying MiXCR to the 5' RACE reads. The data contain about 1.4 million distinct CDR3 sequences, approximately 63% of them singletons. The J gene is TRBJ2-2, the V gene TRBV6-2 or TRBV6-3; D is uncertain. The sample consisted of blood. The sequence was collected from a man aged 18 to 29 in good health. The CDR3 spells CASSYYTRELFF. Written as DNA, the CDR3 is TGTGCCAGCAGTTATTACACGCGGGAGCTGTTTTTT.